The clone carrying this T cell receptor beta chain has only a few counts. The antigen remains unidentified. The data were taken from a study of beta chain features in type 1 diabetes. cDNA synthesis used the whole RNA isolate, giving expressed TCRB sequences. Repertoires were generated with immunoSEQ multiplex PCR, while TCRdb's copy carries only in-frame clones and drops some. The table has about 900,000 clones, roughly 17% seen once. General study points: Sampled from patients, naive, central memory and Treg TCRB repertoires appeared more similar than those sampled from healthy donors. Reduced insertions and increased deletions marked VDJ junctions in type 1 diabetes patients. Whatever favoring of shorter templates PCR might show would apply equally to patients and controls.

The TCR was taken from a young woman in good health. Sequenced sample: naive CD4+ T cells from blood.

CDR3 coding DNA: TGTGCCAGCAGTTTTACCATGAACACTGAAGCTTTCTTT. This sequence encodes CASSFTMNTEAFF. The rearrangement joins TRBV27 to TRBJ1-1; the D is unclear. The V end lost 3 bases, the J end lost 0 bases, and 5 bases lay between the germline ends. Germline CDR1 reads MNHEY; CDR2 reads SMNVEV (reference sequence). The CDR3 consists of 13 residues.